Below are 9 T cell receptor beta chains sequenced from a single sample in a study of blood T cell repertoires in COVID-19. Produced via immunoSEQ multiplex PCR; TCRdb's table is partial and in-frame only. Among 65,000 to 75,000 clones listed, 70% to 80% were seen once. Material: peripheral blood. These receptors all come from a human donor in a cohort sampled during active COVID-19.

The rearrangement links TRBV5-6 to TRBJ2-7; D might be TRBD2 (6 bases). Germline V gives CDR1 SGHDT, CDR2 YYEEEE. Between the trimmed V and J ends, which lost 2 bases and 3 bases, there was a span of 15 bases. The CDR3 extends over 15 amino acids. The DNA for the CDR3 is TGTGCCAGCAGCTTCCTTGGGCGGGGAAGCTACGAGCAGTACTTC. Its protein is CASSFLGRGSYEQYF. The full variable domain, with the rest looked up from reference TRBV5-6 and TRBJ2-7, is DAGVTQSPTHLIKTRGQQVTLRCSPKSGHDTVSWYQQALGQGPQFIFQYYEEEERQRGNFPDRFSGHQFPNYSSELNVNALLLGDSALYLCASSFLGRGSYEQYFGPGTRLTVT.

The chain is built from TRBV5-1 and TRBJ2-7; a weak D match, TRBD2 (7 bases). Per germline, CDR1 SGHRS and CDR2 YFSETQ. CDR3 size: 15 residues. The ends were cut back, 6 bases at V and 4 bases at J, with 20 bases in the middle. The CDR3 here is CASNPLGGGRYEQYF. CDR3 nucleotides: TGCGCCAGCAACCCTCTGGGAGGGGGAAGATACGAGCAGTACTTC.

The chain carries TRBV2 and TRBJ2-7; TRBD2 might be the D (6 bases). The germline V gene encodes CDR1 SNHLY and CDR2 FYNNEI. This CDR3 has 15 amino acids. V was clipped by 2 bases and J by 1 base, with 12 bases between them. The CDR3 region has the DNA TGTGCCAGCAGTGAATGGGCAGGGAGGTCCTACGAGCAGTACTTC. It specifies CASSEWAGRSYEQYF.

This clone was detected once. The V gene is TRBV9, the J gene TRBJ1-4; 9 bases agree with TRBD1. The CDR3 contains 14 residues. Looked up from germline, CDR1 is SGDLS and CDR2 is YYNGEE. Losses at the gene ends were 4 bases for V and 5 bases for J; bases not matched to a gene: 3. CDR3 nucleotides: TGTGCCAGCAGCCCAGGGACAGGGAATGAAAAACTGTTTTTT. Protein sequence: CASSPGTGNEKLFF. Variable domain in full (rest from reference TRBV9 and TRBJ1-4): DSGVTQTPKHLITATGQRVTLRCSPRSGDLSVYWYQQSLDQGLQFLIQYYNGEERAKGNILERFSAQQFPDLHSELNLSSLELGDSALYFCASSPGTGNEKLFFGSGTQLSVL.

In this sample, this clone turned up a few times. The chain employs TRBV25-1 and TRBJ2-1; 13 bases agree with TRBD2. J was trimmed by 9 bases and V by 4 bases; bases with no gene match: 9. The CDR3 spans 16 residues. The V gene's germline CDR1 is MGHDK and CDR2 SYGVNS. CDR3 sequence: CASSAWTSGRVGEQFF. The DNA for the CDR3 is TGTGCCAGCAGTGCCTGGACTAGCGGGAGAGTCGGTGAGCAGTTCTTC.

This chain links TRBV10-1 with TRBJ2-7; unclear D gene. CDR1 is WNHNN, CDR2 SYGVQD, per germline (reference sequence). This CDR3 is built from 11 residues. The V gene lost 3 bases and the J gene lost 4 bases, with 4 bases spanning the gap. DNA for the CDR3: TGCGCCAGCAGTGATTCATACGAGCAGTACTTC. Translating gives CASSDSYEQYF.

The sample holds a few counts of this clone. The chain uses TRBV3-1 (or the pseudogene TRBV3-2) and TRBJ2-7, with D uncertain. Germline loops: CDR1 LGHDT, CDR2 YNNKEL (reference sequence). The V and J ends lost 0 bases and 2 bases respectively, with 8 bases between them. This CDR3 comprises 14 residues. The CDR3 DNA follows: TGTGCCAGCAGCCAAGAATCAATCCCCTACGAGCAGTACTTC. It yields the protein CASSQESIPYEQYF.

The chain links TRBV19 to TRBJ2-7; 7 nucleotides match TRBD1. V was clipped by 6 bases and J by 6 bases; unmatched bases: 11. Germline V gene sequence: CDR1 LNHDA, CDR2 SQIVND (reference sequence). This CDR3 has 14 residues. The CDR3 here is CASSRPTGQGEQYF. The DNA for the CDR3 is TGTGCCAGTAGCCGACCGACAGGGCAGGGCGAGCAGTACTTC.

For the CDR3, the DNA is TGTGCCAGCAGCTTAGACGGGACAGGAGACTCCTACGAGCAGTACTTC. It encodes CASSLDGTGDSYEQYF. The chain is built from TRBV7-9 and TRBJ2-7, with 8 bases matching TRBD1. The V segment lost 1 base and the J segment 0 bases; nucleotides outside the gene matches: 5. Germline values: CDR1 SEHNR, CDR2 FQNEAQ (reference sequence). The CDR3 is 16 residues long.